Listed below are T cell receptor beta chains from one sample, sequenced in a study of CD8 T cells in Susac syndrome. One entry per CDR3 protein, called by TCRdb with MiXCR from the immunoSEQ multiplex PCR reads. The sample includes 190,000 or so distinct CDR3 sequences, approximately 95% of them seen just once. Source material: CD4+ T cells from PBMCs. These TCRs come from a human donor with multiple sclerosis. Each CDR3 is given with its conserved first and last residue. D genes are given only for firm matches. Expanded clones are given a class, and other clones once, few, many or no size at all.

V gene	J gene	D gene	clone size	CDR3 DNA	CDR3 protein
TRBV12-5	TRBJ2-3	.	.	TGTGCTAGTGGTTCGGACTATACCTATGGCACAGATACGCAGTATTTT	CASGSDYTYGTDTQYF
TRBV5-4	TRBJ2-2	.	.	TGTGCCAGCAGCTTGAGCACTCCTAACACCGGGGAGCTGTTTTTT	CASSLSTPNTGELFF
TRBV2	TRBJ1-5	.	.	TGTGCCAGCAGTGCACAGGTCAGCAATCAGCCCCAGCATTTT	CASSAQVSNQPQHF
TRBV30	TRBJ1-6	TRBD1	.	TGTGCCTGGAGGGCACAGGGGAGATTAGGGAATTCACCCCTCCACTTT	CAWRAQGRLGNSPLHF
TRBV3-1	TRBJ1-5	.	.	TGTGCCAGCAGCCAAGATTCAACCAACCAGCCCCAGCATTTT	CASSQDSTNQPQHF
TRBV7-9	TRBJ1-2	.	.	TGTGCCAGCAGCTTAATACAGGGTTGGGGCTACACCTTC	CASSLIQGWGYTF
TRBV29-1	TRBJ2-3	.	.	TGCAGCGTTGACGGCGGGCGCACAGATACGCAGTATTTT	CSVDGGRTDTQYF
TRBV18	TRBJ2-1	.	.	TGTGCCAGCTCGCGGGGACCGAGTAACAATGAGCAGTTCTTC	CASSRGPSNNEQFF
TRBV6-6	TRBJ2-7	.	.	TGTGCCAGCAGTACCGAGGCCTACGAGCAGTACTTC	CASSTEAYEQYF
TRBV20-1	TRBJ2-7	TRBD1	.	TGCAGTGCTAGGCCACCGGGACAGTACTACGAGCAGTACTTC	CSARPPGQYYEQYF
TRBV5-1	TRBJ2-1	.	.	TGCGCCAGCAGCTTGGATACAGGGTCTTTACAGTTCTTC	CASSLDTGSLQFF
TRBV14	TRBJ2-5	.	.	TGTGCCAGCAGCCAAGAATTGCGCGAGACCCAGTACTTC	CASSQELRETQYF
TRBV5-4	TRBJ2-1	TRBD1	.	TGTGCCAGCAGCGCTCCCGGGACAGGGGGCTACAATGAGCAGTTCTTC	CASSAPGTGGYNEQFF
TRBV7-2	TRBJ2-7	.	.	TGTGCCAGCAGCCCCGGAGGGACACGCTACTACGAGCAGTACTTC	CASSPGGTRYYEQYF
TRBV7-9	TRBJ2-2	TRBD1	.	TGTGCCAGCAGCCAGGGGGTCACCGGGGAGCTGTTTTTT	CASSQGVTGELFF
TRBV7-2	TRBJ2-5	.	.	TGTGCCAGCAGCATTGGTAGCCTAGGGGGTCAAGAGACCCAGTACTTC	CASSIGSLGGQETQYF
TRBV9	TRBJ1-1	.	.	TGTGCCAGCAGCGCCTGGGACCATCAGGGTGGCACTGAAGCTTTCTTT	CASSAWDHQGGTEAFF
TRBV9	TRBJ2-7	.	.	TGTGCCAGCAGCGTAGAGGCCGGTCCCGAGCAGTACTTC	CASSVEAGPEQYF
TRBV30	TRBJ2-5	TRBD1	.	TGTGCCTGGAGCAGGGGGACAGGAAGGCAAGAGACCCAGTACTTC	CAWSRGTGRQETQYF
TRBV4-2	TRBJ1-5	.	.	TGTGCCAGCAGCCAAGTGGGAGACAATCAGCCCCAGCATTTT	CASSQVGDNQPQHF
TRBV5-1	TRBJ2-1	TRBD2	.	TGCGCCAGCACCGGAGGGGCTAGCGGGGGCCGAGTCTACAATGAGCAGTTCTTC	CASTGGASGGRVYNEQFF
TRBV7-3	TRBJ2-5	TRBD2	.	TGTGCCAGCAGCTACGGCGGGGGAAGGGGCCAAGAGACCCAGTACTTC	CASSYGGGRGQETQYF
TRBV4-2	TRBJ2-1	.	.	TGTGCCAGCAGCCAGAATCTTCCCCTTGGGGAGCAGTTCTTC	CASSQNLPLGEQFF
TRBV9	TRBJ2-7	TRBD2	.	TGTGCCAGCAGCCCAACGCCTCTTAGTCGAGCGGGGAGCTCCTACGAGCAGTACTTC	CASSPTPLSRAGSSYEQYF
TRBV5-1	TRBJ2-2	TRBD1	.	TGCGCCAGCAGCAGTCCCGGGACAGGGCACACCGGGGAGCTGTTTTTT	CASSSPGTGHTGELFF
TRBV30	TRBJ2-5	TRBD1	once	TGTGCCTGGAGTCCCGGGACAGGGGAGGTACAGACCCAGTACTTC	CAWSPGTGEVQTQYF
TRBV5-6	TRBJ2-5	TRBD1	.	TGTGCCAGCAGCTTTTCCGGGACAGGGGAGACCCAGTACTTC	CASSFSGTGETQYF
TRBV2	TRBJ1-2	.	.	TGTGCCAGCGGAAGACAGGAGCTCTATGGCTACACCTTC	CASGRQELYGYTF
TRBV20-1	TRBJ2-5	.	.	TGCAGTGCTAGTATGGCTCCAGCGGGCCACCAAGAGACCCAGTACTTC	CSASMAPAGHQETQYF